The rows below give T cell receptor beta chains drawn from one sample of a study of T cells in Graves' hyperthyroidism and ophthalmopathy. TCRdb independently ran MiXCR on the multiplex PCR reads; one entry per CDR3 protein. The sample consists of 690,000 or so distinct CDR3 sequences, about 19% of them appearing once. The sample was blood. These receptors were taken from a woman in her forties or fifties with Graves' hyperthyroidism that later progressed to Graves' ophthalmopathy. CDR3s include the opening cysteine and the closing phenylalanine or tryptophan. A D gene is named only where the DNA matches it firmly. Where a row states a size, it is once, few, many or the class of an expanded clone; other rows omit it.

.	TRBV7-8	.	TRBJ1-5	CASSGEDNQPQHF	TGTGCCAGCAGCGGAGAAGACAATCAGCCCCAGCATTTT
.	TRBV20-1	many	TRBJ1-2	CSAWRDYGYTF	TGCAGTGCTTGGCGAGATTACGGCTACACCTTC
.	TRBV10-3	.	TRBJ1-5	CAISERGRDDQPQHF	TGTGCCATCAGTGAGAGGGGCAGAGACGATCAGCCCCAGCATTTT
TRBD1	TRBV5-1	many	TRBJ1-2	CASSLEGTGIDGYTF	TGCGCCAGCAGCTTGGAAGGGACAGGGATAGATGGCTACACCTTC
TRBD2	TRBV6-9	.	TRBJ2-2	CASSNRGVGTGELFF	TGTGCCAGCAGTAATCGGGGGGTGGGCACCGGGGAGCTGTTTTTT
.	TRBV11-2	.	TRBJ2-2	CASSTNAGGTGELFF	TGTGCCAGCAGTACTAATGCTGGGGGCACCGGGGAGCTGTTTTTT
.	TRBV3-1	many	TRBJ1-6	CASSQERGAYTNSPLHF	TGTGCCAGCAGCCAAGAGAGGGGCGCATATACGAATTCACCCCTCCACTTT
.	TRBV5-4	many	TRBJ2-1	CASSFPGDRPYNEQFF	TGTGCCAGCAGCTTCCCGGGCGATAGGCCCTACAATGAGCAGTTCTTC
.	TRBV6-1	few	TRBJ1-5	CASSEDRQVNQPQHF	TGTGCCAGCAGTGAAGATAGGCAGGTGAATCAGCCCCAGCATTTT
.	TRBV12-3/TRBV12-4	.	TRBJ2-1	CASRSPYPWVHCGPLKNNEQFF	TGTGCCAGCCGGTCGCCTTACCCGTGGGTGCATTGTGGTCCTCTGAAAAACAATGAGCAGTTCTTC
.	TRBV20-1	.	TRBJ1-5	CSARVVMTARGWAQHF	TGCAGTGCTAGAGTAGTTATGACAGCTCGCGGCTGGGCCCAGCATTTT
.	TRBV29-1	.	TRBJ2-3	CSVNGGQGRDTQYF	TGCAGCGTTAATGGCGGGCAGGGTAGGGATACGCAGTATTTT
TRBD2	TRBV7-4	.	TRBJ2-5	CASSLVLAEETQYF	TGTGCCAGCAGCTTAGTTCTAGCGGAAGAGACCCAGTACTTC
.	TRBV20-1	few	TRBJ1-4	CSARNLEQGGEKLFF	TGCAGTGCTAGGAATTTGGAACAGGGAGGTGAAAAACTGTTTTTT
.	TRBV29-1	.	TRBJ1-1	CSVVGGLGTEAFF	TGCAGCGTTGTAGGGGGACTAGGCACTGAAGCTTTCTTT
TRBD1	TRBV2	few	TRBJ1-6	CANPRDRVGSPLHF	TGTGCCAACCCCCGGGACAGGGTCGGATCACCCCTCCACTTT
TRBD1	TRBV20-1	many	TRBJ2-3	CSARDWDRADTQYF	TGCAGTGCTAGAGATTGGGACAGGGCAGATACGCAGTATTTT
TRBD2	TRBV4-1	few	TRBJ2-1	CASAKVSRGGFYNEQFF	TGCGCCAGCGCCAAGGTCTCGCGGGGGGGCTTCTACAATGAGCAGTTCTTC
.	TRBV30	.	TRBJ1-2	CAWSIPGTSGLWGYTF	TGTGCCTGGAGCATCCCCGGGACATCAGGACTATGGGGCTACACCTTC
TRBD2	TRBV6-2/TRBV6-3	few	TRBJ2-3	CATSRGASGGVDTQYF	TGTGCCACCTCCCGCGGGGCTAGCGGGGGGGTGGATACGCAGTATTTT
TRBD1	TRBV3-1	few	TRBJ1-3	CASSREDRGNTIYF	TGTGCCAGCAGCCGGGAGGACAGGGGAAACACCATATATTTT
.	TRBV5-1	.	TRBJ1-1	CASSQPQGLSNTEAFF	TGCGCCAGCAGCCAACCCCAGGGACTCTCGAACACTGAAGCTTTCTTT
TRBD1	TRBV20-1	many	TRBJ1-3	CSAVPWTGVGNTIYF	TGCAGTGCTGTTCCCTGGACAGGGGTCGGAAACACCATATATTTT
.	TRBV6-1	few	TRBJ2-3	CASSPRTVITDTQYF	TGTGCCAGCAGTCCCCGGACAGTCATCACAGATACGCAGTATTTT
.	TRBV7-9	few	TRBJ1-1	CASSRSGSQNTEAFF	TGTGCCAGCAGCCGCTCGGGCAGCCAGAACACTGAAGCTTTCTTT
.	TRBV12-3/TRBV12-4	few	TRBJ2-2	CASTWQGSRELFF	TGTGCCAGCACTTGGCAGGGGTCCCGGGAGCTGTTTTTT
.	TRBV20-1	few	TRBJ2-1	CSGASRDEQFF	TGCAGTGGGGCTAGCCGTGATGAGCAGTTCTTC
.	TRBV19	.	TRBJ1-5	CASSIAAAYSNQPQHF	TGTGCCAGTAGTATAGCGGCAGCTTATAGCAATCAGCCCCAGCATTTT
TRBD1	TRBV27	few	TRBJ2-7	CASSGIQGMLWEQYF	TGTGCCAGCAGTGGAATACAGGGGATGCTGTGGGAGCAGTACTTC
.	TRBV2	.	TRBJ2-3	CASSAWPRGGDTQYF	TGTGCCAGCAGTGCATGGCCTCGAGGGGGAGATACGCAGTATTTT
.	TRBV29-1	few	TRBJ1-1	CSVVRQDQQAFF	TGCAGCGTTGTAAGGCAGGACCAACAGGCTTTCTTT
.	TRBV12-3/TRBV12-4	many	TRBJ2-3	CASSSRGDYRTDTQYF	TGTGCCAGCAGTTCGAGAGGGGATTACCGCACAGATACGCAGTATTTT
.	TRBV7-9	few	TRBJ2-2	CASSPSVQELFF	TGTGCCAGCAGCCCGAGCGTCCAGGAGCTGTTTTTT
.	TRBV5-5	many	TRBJ1-1	CASSLGTSTEAFF	TGTGCCAGCAGCTTGGGCACAAGCACTGAAGCTTTCTTT
TRBD1	TRBV20-1	.	TRBJ1-1	CSARGEGAAEAFF	TGCAGTGCTAGAGGGGAGGGGGCGGCTGAAGCTTTCTTT
TRBD1	TRBV5-1	.	TRBJ1-2	CASSLQGFNIYGYTF	TGCGCCAGCAGCTTACAGGGGTTCAATATCTATGGCTACACCTTC